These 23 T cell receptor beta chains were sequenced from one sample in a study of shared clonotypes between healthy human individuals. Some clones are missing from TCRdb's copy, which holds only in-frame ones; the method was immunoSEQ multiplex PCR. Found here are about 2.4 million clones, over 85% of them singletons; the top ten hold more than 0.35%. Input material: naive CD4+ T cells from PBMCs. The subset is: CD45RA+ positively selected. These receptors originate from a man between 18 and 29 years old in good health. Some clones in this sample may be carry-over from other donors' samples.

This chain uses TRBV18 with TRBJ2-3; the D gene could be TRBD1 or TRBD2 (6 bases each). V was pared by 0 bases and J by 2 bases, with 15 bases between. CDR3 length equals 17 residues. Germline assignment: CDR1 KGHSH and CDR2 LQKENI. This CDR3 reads CASSPPIGGPLTDTQYF. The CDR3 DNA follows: TGTGCCAGCTCACCACCGATCGGGGGCCCTCTCACAGATACGCAGTATTTT.

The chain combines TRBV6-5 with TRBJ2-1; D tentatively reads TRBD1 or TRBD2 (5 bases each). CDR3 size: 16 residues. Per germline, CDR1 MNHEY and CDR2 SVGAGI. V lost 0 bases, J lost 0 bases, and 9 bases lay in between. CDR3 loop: CASSYSGPSSYNEQFF. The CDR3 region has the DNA TGTGCCAGCAGTTACTCGGGACCGAGCTCCTACAATGAGCAGTTCTTC.

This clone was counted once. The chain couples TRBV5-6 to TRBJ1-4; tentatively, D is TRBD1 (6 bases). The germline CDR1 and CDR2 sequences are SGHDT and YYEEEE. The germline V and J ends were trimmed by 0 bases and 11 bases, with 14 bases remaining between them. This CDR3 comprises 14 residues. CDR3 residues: CASSLERGEVKLFF. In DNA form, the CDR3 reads TGTGCCAGCAGCTTGGAGAGGGGGGAGGTTAAACTGTTTTTT.

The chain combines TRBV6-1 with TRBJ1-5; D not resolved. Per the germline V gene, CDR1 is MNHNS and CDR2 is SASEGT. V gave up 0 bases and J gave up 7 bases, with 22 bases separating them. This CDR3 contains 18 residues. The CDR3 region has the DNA TGTGCCAGCAGTGAAGCTCGGATGGAGCTTCTCCTCGGACAGCCCCAGCATTTT. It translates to CASSEARMELLLGQPQHF.

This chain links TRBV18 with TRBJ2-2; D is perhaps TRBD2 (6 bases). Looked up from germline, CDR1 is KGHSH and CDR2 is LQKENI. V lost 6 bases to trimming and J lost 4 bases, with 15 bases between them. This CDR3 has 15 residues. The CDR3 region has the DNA TGTGCCAGCTCTTCGGGGGAGTTCAGCACCGGGGAGCTGTTTTTT. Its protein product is CASSSGEFSTGELFF.

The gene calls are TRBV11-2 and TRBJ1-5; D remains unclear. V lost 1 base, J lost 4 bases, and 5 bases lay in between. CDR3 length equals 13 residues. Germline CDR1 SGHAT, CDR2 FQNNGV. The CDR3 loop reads CASSLVYNQPQHF. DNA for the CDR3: TGTGCCAGCAGCTTAGTTTATAATCAGCCCCAGCATTTT.

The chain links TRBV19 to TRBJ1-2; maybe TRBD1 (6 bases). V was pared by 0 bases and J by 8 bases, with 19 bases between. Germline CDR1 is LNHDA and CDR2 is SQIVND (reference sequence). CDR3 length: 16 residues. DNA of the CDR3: TGTGCCAGTAGTATAGATGGGGACACCCCTCCAAGGGGCTACACCTTC. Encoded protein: CASSIDGDTPPRGYTF.

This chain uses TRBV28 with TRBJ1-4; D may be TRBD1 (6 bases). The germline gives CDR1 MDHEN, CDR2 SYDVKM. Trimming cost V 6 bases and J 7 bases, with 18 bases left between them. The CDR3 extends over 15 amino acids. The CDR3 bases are TGTGCCAGCAGACCCAAGGGGGGGGCGGGTGAAAAACTGTTTTTT. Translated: CASRPKGGAGEKLFF.

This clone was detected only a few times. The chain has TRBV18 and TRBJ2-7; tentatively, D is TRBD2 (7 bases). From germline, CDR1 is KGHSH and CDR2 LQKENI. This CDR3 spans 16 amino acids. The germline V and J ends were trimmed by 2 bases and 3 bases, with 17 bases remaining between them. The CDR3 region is CASSPKRDTLSYEQYF. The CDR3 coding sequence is TGTGCCAGCTCACCAAAGCGGGACACATTAAGCTACGAGCAGTACTTC.

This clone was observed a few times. CDR3 nucleotides: TGTGCCAGCAGCGTAGATCAGGGGTTTGGCTACACCTTC. Translating gives CASSVDQGFGYTF. The rearrangement links TRBV9 to TRBJ1-2, with D possibly matching TRBD1 (6 bases). This CDR3 contains 13 residues. V was pared by 0 bases and J by 7 bases, with 10 bases between. Germline V gene lookup returns CDR1 SGDLS and CDR2 YYNGEE.

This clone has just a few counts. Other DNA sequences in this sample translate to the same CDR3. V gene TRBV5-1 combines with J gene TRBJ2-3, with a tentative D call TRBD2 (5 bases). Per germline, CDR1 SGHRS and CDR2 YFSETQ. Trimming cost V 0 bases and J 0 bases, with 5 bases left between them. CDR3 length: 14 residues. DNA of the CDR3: TGCGCCAGCAGCTTGGGGACTAGCACAGATACGCAGTATTTT. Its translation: CASSLGTSTDTQYF.

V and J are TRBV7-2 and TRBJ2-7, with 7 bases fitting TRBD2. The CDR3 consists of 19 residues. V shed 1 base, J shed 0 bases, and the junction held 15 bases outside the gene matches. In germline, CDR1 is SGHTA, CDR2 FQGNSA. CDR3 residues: CASSLVGGWLSGISYEQYF. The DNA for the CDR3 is TGTGCCAGCAGCTTAGTTGGGGGTTGGCTAAGCGGGATCTCCTACGAGCAGTACTTC.

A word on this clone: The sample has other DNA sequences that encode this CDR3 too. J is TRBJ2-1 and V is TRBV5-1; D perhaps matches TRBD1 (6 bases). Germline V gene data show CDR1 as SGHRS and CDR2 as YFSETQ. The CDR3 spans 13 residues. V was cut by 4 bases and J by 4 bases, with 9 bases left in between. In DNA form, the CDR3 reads TGCGCCAGCAGCAGAGGACAGTACAATGAGCAGTTCTTC. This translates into CASSRGQYNEQFF.

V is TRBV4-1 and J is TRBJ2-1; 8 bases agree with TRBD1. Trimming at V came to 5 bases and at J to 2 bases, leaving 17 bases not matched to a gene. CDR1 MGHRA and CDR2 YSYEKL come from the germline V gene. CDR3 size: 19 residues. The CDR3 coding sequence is TGCGCCAGCAGCAGGGCGGACAGGGAAAATTTTTTGGCCTACAATGAGCAGTTCTTC. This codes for CASSRADRENFLAYNEQFF.

CDR3 sequence: CASSTPGTVSEQFF. In DNA form, the CDR3 reads TGTGCCAGCAGTACCCCCGGGACAGTTAGTGAGCAGTTCTTC. The rearrangement links TRBV6-1 to TRBJ2-1; TRBD1 matches 7 bases. The germline V gene encodes CDR1 MNHNS and CDR2 SASEGT. The CDR3 sequence is 14 residues long. The ends lost 5 bases at V and 9 bases at J; junction bases unmatched: 10.

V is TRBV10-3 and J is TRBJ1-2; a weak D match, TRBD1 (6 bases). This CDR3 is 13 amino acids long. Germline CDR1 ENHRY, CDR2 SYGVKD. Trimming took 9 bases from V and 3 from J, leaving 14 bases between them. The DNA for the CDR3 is TGTGCCATGCATCAGGGGCCCGACTATGGCTACACCTTC. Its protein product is CAMHQGPDYGYTF.

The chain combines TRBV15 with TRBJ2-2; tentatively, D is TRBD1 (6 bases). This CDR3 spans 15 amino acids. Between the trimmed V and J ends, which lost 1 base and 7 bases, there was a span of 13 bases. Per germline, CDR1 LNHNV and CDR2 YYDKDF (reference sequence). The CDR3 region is CATSRGLRGIGELFF. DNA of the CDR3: TGTGCCACCAGCAGAGGTCTCAGGGGTATCGGGGAGCTGTTTTTT. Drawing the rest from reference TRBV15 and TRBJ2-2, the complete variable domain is DAMVIQNPRYQVTQFGKPVTLSCSQTLNHNVMYWYQQKSSQAPKLLFHYYDKDFNNEADTPDNFQSRRPNTSFCFLDIRSPGLGDTAMYLCATSRGLRGIGELFFGEGSRLTVL.

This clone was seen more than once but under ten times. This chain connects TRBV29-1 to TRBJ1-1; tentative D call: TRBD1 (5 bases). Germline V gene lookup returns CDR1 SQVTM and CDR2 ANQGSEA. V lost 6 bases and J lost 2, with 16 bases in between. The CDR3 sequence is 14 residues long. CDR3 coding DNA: TGCAGCGTACTACCGGGACTCCACAACACTGAAGCTTTCTTT. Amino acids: CSVLPGLHNTEAFF.

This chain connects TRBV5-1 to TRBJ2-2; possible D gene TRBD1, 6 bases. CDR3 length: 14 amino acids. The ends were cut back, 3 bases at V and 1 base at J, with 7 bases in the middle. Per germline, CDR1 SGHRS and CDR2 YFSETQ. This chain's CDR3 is CASSWTVNTGELFF. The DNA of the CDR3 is TGCGCCAGCAGCTGGACAGTGAACACCGGGGAGCTGTTTTTT.

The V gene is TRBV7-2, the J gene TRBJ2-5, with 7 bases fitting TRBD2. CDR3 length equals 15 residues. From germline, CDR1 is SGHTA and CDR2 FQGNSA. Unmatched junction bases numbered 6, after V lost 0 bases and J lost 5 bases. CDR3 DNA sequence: TGTGCCAGCAGCTTAGCGCAGAAGGGAGGGGAGACCCAGTACTTC. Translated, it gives CASSLAQKGGETQYF.

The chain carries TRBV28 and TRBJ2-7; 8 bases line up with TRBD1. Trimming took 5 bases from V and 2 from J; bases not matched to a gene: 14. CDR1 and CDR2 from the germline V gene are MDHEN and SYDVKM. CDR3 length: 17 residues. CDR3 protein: CASSLYALGQGTYEQYF. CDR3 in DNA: TGTGCCAGCAGTCTTTATGCCCTAGGACAGGGCACCTACGAGCAGTACTTC.

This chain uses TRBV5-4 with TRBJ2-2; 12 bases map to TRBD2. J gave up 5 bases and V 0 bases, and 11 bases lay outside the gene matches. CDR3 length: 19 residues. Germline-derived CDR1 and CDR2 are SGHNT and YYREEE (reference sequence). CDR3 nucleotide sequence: TGTGCCAGCAGCTTGGCGTCTAGCGGGAGGGGGGCCCTGACCGGGGAGCTGTTTTTT. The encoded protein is CASSLASSGRGALTGELFF.

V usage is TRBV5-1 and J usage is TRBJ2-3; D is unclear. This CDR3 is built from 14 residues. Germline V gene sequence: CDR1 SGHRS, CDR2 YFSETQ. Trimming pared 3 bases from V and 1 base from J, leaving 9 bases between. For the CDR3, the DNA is TGCGCCAGCAGCTGGGGTATTGGCACAGATACGCAGTATTTT. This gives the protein CASSWGIGTDTQYF. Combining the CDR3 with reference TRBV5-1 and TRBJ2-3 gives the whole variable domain KAGVTQTPRYLIKTRGQQVTLSCSPISGHRSVSWYQQTPGQGLQFLFEYFSETQRNKGNFPGRFSGRQFSNSRSEMNVSTLELGDSALYLCASSWGIGTDTQYFGPGTRLTVL.